Below, 17 T cell receptor beta chains from the same sample are listed, as sequenced in a study of identifying expanded T cells in peripheral blood (dated by TCRdb to the late 2010s). The library relied on the immunoSEQ multiplex PCR assay. This immuneACCESS table, as held by TCRdb, lists in-frame sequences with V and J called but not all clones. Of the missing ones, under half trace to an unresolved V gene in checked studies; the others have no known cause. The sample table contains 75,000 to 90,000 clones; only one count was recorded for about 90% of them. The leading ten clones occupy roughly 7.3% of the sample. Sequenced: blood. Receptor source: a person aged 18-69 years in good health.

The chain links TRBV27 to TRBJ2-2; 9 bases agree with TRBD1. This CDR3 has 19 residues. V gave up 5 bases and J gave up 2 bases; unmatched junction bases: 15. Germline V gene sequence: CDR1 MNHEY, CDR2 SMNVEV (reference sequence). CDR3 sequence: CASSQRTGAKTPNTGELFF. CDR3 nucleotide sequence: TGTGCCAGCAGTCAGAGGACAGGGGCGAAAACGCCCAACACCGGGGAGCTGTTTTTT.

The chain carries TRBV5-1 and TRBJ2-7, with D hard to call. The CDR3 totals 12 residues. Germline CDR1 reads SGHRS; CDR2 reads YFSETQ. Trimming took off 1 base at V and 0 bases at J, with 2 bases between the two ends. CDR3 DNA sequence: TGCGCCAGCAGCTTGAACTCCTACGAGCAGTACTTC. It is translated as CASSLNSYEQYF.

J is TRBJ1-2 and V is TRBV7-9; D may be TRBD1 (5 bases). Trimming left V 5 bases short and J 7 bases short, with 20 bases between. The germline CDR1 and CDR2 sequences are SEHNR and FQNEAQ (reference sequence). The CDR3 spans 15 residues. In DNA, the CDR3 is TGTGCCAGCAGCCCTGCTTTTGAGGGGAAGGGTGGCTACACCTTC. Amino acid sequence: CASSPAFEGKGGYTF.

The chain recombines TRBV6-4 with TRBJ1-5; D is undetermined. V lost 2 bases and J lost 7, with 6 bases in between. CDR1 and CDR2 (germline): MRHNA, SNTAGT. This CDR3 is built from 12 residues. The CDR3 reads CASSDIEQPQHF. The CDR3 DNA sequence: TGTGCCAGCAGTGACATAGAGCAGCCCCAGCATTTT.

This rearrangement joins TRBV7-3 to TRBJ1-3; perhaps TRBD1 as D (6 bases). The CDR3 length is 16 residues. Germline lookup yields CDR1 SGHTA and CDR2 FQGTGA. Trimming shortened V by 6 bases and J by 2 bases, and 17 bases separated the two germline ends. As DNA, the CDR3 is TGTGCCAGCAGAGATCACACAGGGAGCCCTGGAAACACCATATATTTT. It codes for CASRDHTGSPGNTIYF.

The V call is TRBV7-9, the J call TRBJ1-1, with D perhaps matching TRBD1 (6 bases). Per germline, CDR1 SEHNR and CDR2 FQNEAQ (reference sequence). The CDR3 is made up of 14 amino acids. Deletions cut 4 bases from V and 1 base from J, with 10 bases between. The CDR3 loop is CASSSRGENTEAFF. In DNA form, the CDR3 reads TGTGCCAGCAGCTCCAGGGGTGAGAACACTGAAGCTTTCTTT. Full variable domain (rest looked up from reference TRBV7-9 and TRBJ1-1): DTGVSQNPRHKITKRGQNVTFRCDPISEHNRLYWYRQTLGQGPEFLTYFQNEAQLEKSRLLSDRFSAERPKGSFSTLEIQRTEQGDSAMYLCASSSRGENTEAFFGQGTRLTVV.

This clone was detected only a few times. The chain joins TRBV14 to TRBJ1-2; D unclear. This CDR3 has 13 amino acids. Germline CDR1 SGHDN, CDR2 FVKESK. Trimming took off 3 bases at V and 8 bases at J, with 13 bases between the two ends. CDR3 DNA sequence: TGTGCCAGCAGCCACCCAGCCGGCTTCGGCTACACCTTC. It encodes CASSHPAGFGYTF.

The chain uses TRBV6-6 and TRBJ1-1; 11 bases match TRBD1. Looked up from germline, CDR1 is MNHNY and CDR2 is SVGAGI (reference sequence). Trimming removed 3 bases from V and 5 bases from J; junction bases left unmatched: 5. This CDR3 is 15 amino acids long. CDR3 region: CASSYGQGARTEAFF. As DNA, the CDR3 is TGTGCCAGCAGTTATGGACAGGGGGCGCGAACTGAAGCTTTCTTT.

The genes are TRBV1 and TRBJ2-7. TRBV1 is designated a pseudogene. This CDR3 spans 14 amino acids. The CDR3 here is CTSSPTATTYEQYF. Here the CDR3 DNA reads TGCACCAGCAGCCCTACAGCTACTACCTACGAGCAGTACTTC.

The chain carries TRBV19 and TRBJ1-6; the D gene is possibly TRBD1 (5 bases). The CDR3 is 16 residues long. CDR1 LNHDA and CDR2 SQIVND come from the germline V gene (reference sequence). Trimming stripped 3 bases from V and 7 bases from J, with 16 bases between. The CDR3 is CASSISPGSPNSPLHF. CDR3 DNA sequence: TGTGCCAGTAGTATTTCTCCAGGGTCCCCCAATTCACCCCTCCACTTT.

This chain connects TRBV18 to TRBJ1-5; D not certain. The germline V gene has CDR1 KGHSH and CDR2 LQKENI. The CDR3 extends over 16 amino acids. Trimming left V 3 bases short and J 0 bases short, with 12 bases between. The CDR3 loop is CASSPGVRSSNQPQHF. The CDR3 nucleotides read TGTGCCAGCTCACCCGGAGTCAGGTCTAGCAATCAGCCCCAGCATTTT.

This chain connects TRBV11-3 to TRBJ2-1, with TRBD2 identical over 11 bases. Germline V lookup: CDR1 SGHNT, CDR2 YENEEA. The V segment lost 5 bases and the J segment 8 bases; nucleotides outside the gene matches: 11. The CDR3 totals 16 residues. CDR3 region: CASSPFSGRAADEQFF. Written as DNA, the CDR3 is TGTGCCAGCAGCCCCTTTAGCGGGAGGGCCGCGGATGAGCAGTTCTTC.

The rearrangement joins TRBV5-6 to TRBJ1-2; TRBD1 agrees at 8 bases. This CDR3 has 14 residues. Per germline, CDR1 SGHDT and CDR2 YYEEEE. V dropped 4 bases and J dropped 7; count of bases not matched to a gene: 9. This CDR3 is CASSGGQAHIGYTF. CDR3 nucleotide sequence: TGTGCCAGCAGCGGGGGACAGGCGCATATTGGCTACACCTTC.

This sequence joins TRBV6-5 and TRBJ2-3, with 8 bases that match TRBD2. Trimming removed 2 bases from V and 6 bases from J; junction bases left unmatched: 7. The CDR3 is 15 amino acids. Germline loops: CDR1 MNHEY, CDR2 SVGAGI. The CDR3 protein is CASSYEAGDSDTQYF. CDR3 nucleotides: TGTGCCAGCAGTTACGAAGCGGGAGATTCGGATACGCAGTATTTT.

This sequence joins TRBV29-1 and TRBJ1-3; D is possibly TRBD1 (5 bases). The CDR3 covers 14 residues. Per the germline V gene, CDR1 is SQVTM and CDR2 is ANQGSEA. V lost 7 bases and J 4 bases, leaving 17 bases between the germline ends. The CDR3 loop is CSARRSQGGNTIYF. CDR3 sequence (DNA): TGCAGCGCCCGAAGGTCCCAGGGAGGAAACACCATATATTTT. The full variable domain, its missing parts supplied by reference TRBV29-1 and TRBJ1-3, is SAVISQKPSRDICQRGTSLTIQCQVDSQVTMMFWYRQQPGQSLTLIATANQGSEATYESGFVIDKFPISRPNLTFSTLTVSNMSPEDSSIYLCSARRSQGGNTIYFGEGSWLTVV.

The chain combines TRBV2 with TRBJ2-3; a weak D match, TRBD1 (5 bases). V lost 7 bases and J lost 0, with 11 bases in between. The CDR3 has 14 residues. Germline loops: CDR1 SNHLY, CDR2 FYNNEI. The CDR3 nucleotides are TGTGCCAGCAAAGACAGTAGAAGCACAGATACGCAGTATTTT. It codes for CASKDSRSTDTQYF. Together with reference TRBV2 and TRBJ2-3, the CDR3 gives the full variable domain: EPEVTQTPSHQVTQMGQEVILRCVPISNHLYFYWYRQILGQKVEFLVSFYNNEISEKSEIFDDQFSVERPDGSNFTLKIRSTKLEDSAMYFCASKDSRSTDTQYFGPGTRLTVL.

The chain couples TRBV18 to TRBJ2-3, with no clear D. V was clipped by 0 bases and J by 2 bases, with 3 bases between them. This CDR3 is 13 amino acids long. Per germline, CDR1 KGHSH and CDR2 LQKENI. For the CDR3, the DNA is TGTGCCAGCTCACCACCGACCACAGATACGCAGTATTTT. Amino acid sequence: CASSPPTTDTQYF.